These 19 T cell receptor beta chains originate from one sample sequenced in a study of blood T cell repertoires in COVID-19. Using immunoSEQ multiplex PCR, the repertoire was profiled, and TCRdb retains in-frame clones only, with some absent. The sample lists about 430,000 clones, approximately 90% seen once, with about 1.5% in the top ten. The sequencing sample was made of PBMCs or T cells enriched from blood (not recorded which). The receptors come from a young woman who had been exposed to COVID-19.

V is TRBV18 and J is TRBJ2-7; 7 nucleotides match TRBD1. This CDR3 has 13 residues. J was trimmed by 6 bases and V by 3 bases; bases with no gene match: 5. Germline-derived CDR1 and CDR2 are KGHSH and LQKENI. The CDR3 protein is CASSPDRVGEQYF. DNA for the CDR3: TGTGCCAGCTCACCTGACAGGGTCGGCGAGCAGTACTTC.

The count of this clone is one. The CDR3 DNA sequence: TGTGCCGGACTATACAGACAAGCTAACTATGGCTACACCTTC. It is translated as CAGLYRQANYGYTF. The chain employs TRBV30 and TRBJ1-2; no clear D. Per the germline V gene, CDR1 is GTSNPN and CDR2 is SVGIG (reference sequence). CDR3 size: 14 residues. V was clipped by 8 bases and J by 0 bases, with 16 bases between them.

This chain joins TRBV28 and TRBJ2-7, with a tentative D call TRBD1 (6 bases). CDR3 size: 14 residues. V lost 2 bases and J lost 7, with 15 bases in between. From germline, CDR1 is MDHEN and CDR2 SYDVKM. CDR3 sequence (DNA): TGTGCCAGCAGTTTAACTGTGGGGGCGAGGGAGCAGTACTTC. It translates to CASSLTVGAREQYF.

The gene calls are TRBV11-2 and TRBJ2-1; a possible D gene is TRBD1 (7 bases). CDR3 size: 16 residues. The germline V and J ends were trimmed by 1 base and 4 bases, with 14 bases remaining between them. Germline CDR1 and CDR2: SGHAT and FQNNGV. The CDR3 DNA reads TGTGCCAGCAGCTTAGCCCAGGGGGGTAGATACAATGAGCAGTTCTTC. Residues: CASSLAQGGRYNEQFF.

This chain connects TRBV6-4 to TRBJ2-1; 11 bases map to TRBD1. Germline V lookup: CDR1 MRHNA, CDR2 SNTAGT. The junction had 3 bases not matched to a gene; V was cut back by 1 base and J by 13 bases. The CDR3 length is 13 residues. The CDR3 protein is CASSDWGQGVQFF. The CDR3 DNA reads TGTGCCAGCAGTGACTGGGGACAGGGGGTACAGTTCTTC.

The chain joins TRBV9 to TRBJ2-7; TRBD1 matches 9 bases. V lost 0 bases, J lost 2 bases, and 6 bases stayed unmatched. The CDR3 loop spans 16 amino acids. From germline, CDR1 is SGDLS and CDR2 YYNGEE. The CDR3 loop is CASSVVGQGKTYEQYF. The CDR3 DNA reads TGTGCCAGCAGCGTAGTTGGACAGGGGAAGACCTACGAGCAGTACTTC.

The V call is TRBV29-1, the J call TRBJ1-4, with unresolved D. CDR3 length: 13 amino acids. Germline lookup yields CDR1 SQVTM and CDR2 ANQGSEA. Deletions cut 7 bases from V and 0 bases from J, with 9 bases between. The CDR3 region has the DNA TGCAGCGCTAAACAAGCAACTAATGAAAAACTGTTTTTT. Residues: CSAKQATNEKLFF.

The chain employs TRBV9 and TRBJ2-1, with a possible D match to TRBD2 (5 bases). V shed 0 bases and J shed 9 bases, with 19 bases lying between them. CDR3 length: 16 amino acids. Germline lookup yields CDR1 SGDLS and CDR2 YYNGEE. Here the CDR3 reads CASSVAAEMFGVEQFF. The CDR3 nucleotides are TGTGCCAGCAGCGTAGCAGCGGAGATGTTTGGGGTTGAGCAGTTCTTC. The full variable domain, completed using reference TRBV9 and TRBJ2-1, is DSGVTQTPKHLITATGQRVTLRCSPRSGDLSVYWYQQSLDQGLQFLIQYYNGEERAKGNILERFSAQQFPDLHSELNLSSLELGDSALYFCASSVAAEMFGVEQFFGPGTRLTVL.

This chain connects TRBV10-1 to TRBJ2-2; 7 bases line up with TRBD2. This CDR3 region has 17 residues. The germline CDR1 and CDR2 sequences are WNHNN and SYGVQD (reference sequence). With 4 bases clipped from V and 0 bases from J, the junction kept 8 bases outside the gene matches. CDR3 DNA: TGCGCCAGCAGTGCCCAGCTTACTAGCGCGAACACCGGGGAGCTGTTTTTT. Translation: CASSAQLTSANTGELFF.

J is TRBJ2-1 and V is TRBV7-8; the D gene is possibly TRBD2 (7 bases). This CDR3 contains 16 residues. Per the germline V gene, CDR1 is SGHVS and CDR2 is FQNEAQ. The ends were cut back, 1 base at V and 2 bases at J, with 12 bases in the middle. The CDR3 sequence: CASSLEGGGTYNEQFF. The CDR3 DNA is TGTGCCAGCAGCTTAGAAGGGGGGGGAACCTACAATGAGCAGTTCTTC.

The CDR3 coding sequence is TGCGCCAGCAGCGGCGTTGGGACTCCCACAGATACGCAGTATTTT. This translates into CASSGVGTPTDTQYF. The rearrangement links TRBV4-1 to TRBJ2-3; D is possibly TRBD2 (6 bases). Germline CDR1 is MGHRA and CDR2 is YSYEKL. The CDR3 has 15 residues. V lost 5 bases, J lost 2 bases, and 14 bases lay in between.

The rearrangement links TRBV6-5 to TRBJ1-3, with D perhaps TRBD1 (5 bases). The germline CDR1 and CDR2 sequences are MNHEY and SVGAGI. The CDR3 extends over 16 amino acids. Trimming stripped 3 bases from V and 2 bases from J, with 14 bases between. The CDR3 loop is CASSYKRGATGNTIYF. CDR3 nucleotides: TGTGCCAGCAGTTATAAAAGGGGCGCGACTGGAAACACCATATATTTT.

The CDR3 spells CASSIGLTYEQYF. In DNA form, the CDR3 reads TGTGCCAGTAGTATCGGACTAACCTACGAGCAGTACTTC. The chain carries TRBV19 and TRBJ2-7; TRBD2 is a possible D gene (6 bases). The CDR3 length is 13 residues. CDR1 and CDR2 (germline): LNHDA, SQIVND (reference sequence). V shed 3 bases and J shed 2 bases, with 8 bases lying between them.

The chain carries TRBV28 and TRBJ2-1; tentative D call: TRBD2 (5 bases). Deletions cut 6 bases from V and 5 bases from J, with 11 bases between. This CDR3 has 13 amino acids. The V gene's germline CDR1 is MDHEN and CDR2 SYDVKM. The CDR3 loop reads CASRESGDNEQFF. In DNA, the CDR3 is TGTGCCAGCAGAGAGTCCGGGGACAATGAGCAGTTCTTC.

V usage is TRBV24-1 and J usage is TRBJ1-2, with D tentatively TRBD1 (6 bases). The V gene's germline CDR1 is KGHDR and CDR2 SFDVKD. This CDR3 has 15 residues. Trimming removed 4 bases from V and 7 bases from J, with 18 bases in between. The CDR3 DNA reads TGTGCCACCAGTGACCAGACAGGCGATTCCCTTGGCTACACCTTC. It encodes CATSDQTGDSLGYTF.

V gene TRBV28 combines with J gene TRBJ2-1; 13 bases fit TRBD2. The J segment lost 9 bases and the V segment lost 6 bases, leaving 8 bases of the junction unmatched. This CDR3 contains 15 residues. Germline CDR1 MDHEN, CDR2 SYDVKM. CDR3 loop: CASSPGLAGIREQFF. The CDR3 coding sequence is TGTGCCAGCAGCCCGGGACTAGCGGGAATTCGTGAGCAGTTCTTC.

This chain connects TRBV10-3 to TRBJ1-1; D is perhaps TRBD1 (6 bases). The CDR3 covers 15 residues. Germline CDR1 is ENHRY and CDR2 is SYGVKD. V gave up 3 bases and J gave up 1 base, with 12 bases separating them. The CDR3 DNA reads TGTGCCATCAGTGACGGGACACTAAAGAACACTGAAGCTTTCTTT. Encoded protein: CAISDGTLKNTEAFF.

The rearrangement joins TRBV28 to TRBJ1-4; 9 bases line up with TRBD1. J gave up 7 bases and V 3 bases, and 9 bases lay outside the gene matches. There are 16 residues in the CDR3. Germline CDR1 MDHEN, CDR2 SYDVKM. CDR3 amino acids: CASSLETGGSGEKLFF. The CDR3 DNA sequence: TGTGCCAGCAGTTTGGAAACAGGGGGCTCAGGTGAAAAACTGTTTTTT.

The rearrangement uses TRBV5-1 and TRBJ2-5; D gene ambiguous. Trimming took 0 bases from V and 5 from J, leaving 14 bases between them. The V gene's germline CDR1 is SGHRS and CDR2 YFSETQ. The CDR3 spans 15 residues. CDR3 coding DNA: TGCGCCAGCAGCTTGGGCCTCTCAACCGGGGAGACCCAGTACTTC. Its protein product is CASSLGLSTGETQYF.